The 21 T cell receptor beta chains below were found in one sample sequenced in a study of shared clonotypes between healthy human individuals. This table comes from immunoSEQ multiplex PCR, and its TCRdb copy is limited to in-frame clones, with some not included. The repertoire holds fewer than 500,000 clones, 60% to 80% seen once, with approximately 13% in the top ten. The sequenced material came from PBMCs. These receptors came from a woman aged 40 to 55 in good health. Some clones in this sample may be carry-over from other donors' samples.

V gene TRBV7-3 combines with J gene TRBJ2-2, with D possibly being TRBD1 (6 bases). V dropped 5 bases and J dropped 0 bases, with 10 bases sitting between them. Germline lookup yields CDR1 SGHTA and CDR2 FQGTGA. This CDR3 comprises 15 residues. CDR3 protein: CASSRGTPNTGELFF. In nucleotides, the CDR3 is TGTGCCAGCAGCAGAGGGACACCGAACACCGGGGAGCTGTTTTTT.

The CDR3 here is CASSPTLGAEAFF. DNA of the CDR3: TGCGCCAGCAGCCCCACGTTGGGGGCTGAAGCTTTCTTT. The chain employs TRBV10-1 and TRBJ1-1, with D possibly being TRBD1 (5 bases). CDR3 length equals 13 residues. CDR1 is WNHNN and CDR2 is SYGVQD in the germline V gene (reference sequence). V shed 6 bases and J shed 6 bases, with 14 bases lying between them.

The V and J genes are TRBV7-9 and TRBJ1-4; D remains ambiguous. V was pared by 1 base and J by 8 bases, with 8 bases between. CDR1 SEHNR and CDR2 FQNEAQ come from the germline V gene (reference sequence). The CDR3 length is 13 residues. CDR3 sequence reads: CASSLGVGEKLFF. CDR3 sequence (DNA): TGTGCCAGCAGCTTAGGGGTCGGGGAAAAACTGTTTTTT.

V and J are TRBV7-3 and TRBJ2-2; 8 bases align to TRBD1. Germline V gene sequence: CDR1 SGHTA, CDR2 FQGTGA. The CDR3 has 14 residues. The junction had 0 bases not matched to a gene; V was cut back by 1 base and J by 5 bases. The CDR3 coding sequence is TGTGCCAGCAGCTTAAACAGGGGGACCGGGGAGCTGTTTTTT. Its protein is CASSLNRGTGELFF.

The rearrangement links TRBV30 to TRBJ2-2, with 8 bases aligning to TRBD2. The V gene's germline CDR1 is GTSNPN and CDR2 SVGIG (reference sequence). After removal of 2 bases from V and 5 bases from J, the junction contained 7 bases not matched to a gene. This CDR3 spans 15 amino acids. The CDR3 reads CAWSSLAVGTGELFF. CDR3 in DNA: TGTGCCTGGAGTTCACTAGCGGTTGGGACCGGGGAGCTGTTTTTT.

This chain joins TRBV11-2 and TRBJ2-3; TRBD1 is a possible D gene (5 bases). The V gene lost 7 bases and the J gene lost 1 base, with 18 bases spanning the gap. Germline assignment: CDR1 SGHAT and CDR2 FQNNGV. This CDR3 comprises 16 residues. This chain's CDR3 is CASTRRGWDRTDTQYF. CDR3 sequence (DNA): TGTGCCAGCACCCGTAGGGGTTGGGATCGCACAGATACGCAGTATTTT.

The V call is TRBV7-2, the J call TRBJ2-1, with 10 bases identical to TRBD1. Germline CDR1 reads SGHTA; CDR2 reads FQGNSA. J was trimmed by 15 bases and V by 1 base; bases with no gene match: 6. This CDR3 spans 13 amino acids. Here the CDR3 reads CASSLDRDRGPFF. CDR3 sequence (DNA): TGTGCCAGCAGCTTAGACCGGGACAGGGGCCCGTTCTTC.

The chain recombines TRBV5-8 with TRBJ2-5, with 11 bases aligning to TRBD2. The CDR3 covers 16 residues. Germline values: CDR1 SGHTS, CDR2 YDEGEE. V lost 8 bases and J lost 1; bases outside the gene matches: 10. The CDR3: CARGGASGRLQETQYF. The CDR3 coding sequence is TGTGCCAGAGGAGGGGCTAGCGGGAGGCTCCAAGAGACCCAGTACTTC.

The V call is TRBV10-1, the J call TRBJ2-5; D is possibly TRBD1 (6 bases). CDR1 and CDR2 from the germline V gene are WNHNN and SYGVQD (reference sequence). V was clipped by 7 bases and J by 5 bases, with 11 bases between them. CDR3 size: 12 residues. The CDR3 region is CASKGVRETQYF. The CDR3 region has the DNA TGCGCCAGCAAGGGGGTTCGGGAGACCCAGTACTTC.

The gene calls are TRBV10-2 and TRBJ2-1; possibly TRBD2 for D (6 bases). Per the germline V gene, CDR1 is WSHSY and CDR2 is SAAADI. V lost 8 bases, J lost 4 bases, and 18 bases lay in between. The CDR3 covers 15 residues. CDR3 loop: CASEKGDWRYNEQFF. The CDR3 DNA reads TGCGCCAGCGAGAAAGGGGACTGGAGGTACAATGAGCAGTTCTTC.

The J gene is TRBJ2-4, the V gene TRBV14; tentative D call: TRBD2 (6 bases). V was pared by 4 bases and J by 5 bases, with 18 bases between. This CDR3 spans 16 amino acids. CDR1 and CDR2 from the germline V gene are SGHDN and FVKESK. CDR3 bases: TGTGCCAGCAGCCCCATGCGGGGATGGGGAGAAAACATTCAGTACTTC. Translation gives CASSPMRGWGENIQYF.

V usage is TRBV25-1 and J usage is TRBJ2-2, with TRBD2 matching over 8 bases. V was pared by 4 bases and J by 2 bases, with 12 bases of the junction left unmatched. The CDR3 spans 18 residues. The germline V gene has CDR1 MGHDK and CDR2 SYGVNS. Here the CDR3 DNA reads TGTGCCAGCAGTGGTCTAGGGGCGGGAGGAGGAAACACCGGGGAGCTGTTTTTT. This codes for CASSGLGAGGGNTGELFF.

The chain recombines TRBV7-6 with TRBJ2-6, with D possibly TRBD1 on 6 matching bases. Trimming took 1 base from V and 2 from J, leaving 9 bases between them. Germline V lookup: CDR1 SGHVS, CDR2 FNYEAQ. CDR3 size: 16 residues. CDR3 in amino acids: CASSLDRAAGANVLTF. The DNA of the CDR3 is TGTGCCAGCAGCTTAGACAGGGCTGCTGGGGCCAACGTCCTGACTTTC. The variable domain in full, completed from reference TRBV7-6 and TRBJ2-6, reads GAGVSQSPRYKVTKRGQDVALRCDPISGHVSLYWYRQALGQGPEFLTYFNYEAQQDKSGLPNDRFSAERPEGSISTLTIQRTEQRDSAMYRCASSLDRAAGANVLTFGAGSRLTVL.

The chain links TRBV28 to TRBJ2-1, with a tentative D call TRBD2 (6 bases). The CDR3 has 15 amino acids. From germline, CDR1 is MDHEN and CDR2 SYDVKM. The V end lost 5 bases, the J end lost 9 bases, and 20 bases lay between the germline ends. In DNA form, the CDR3 reads TGTGCCAGCAGTATCAGACTAGTAGGCCCCCTTGAGCAGTTCTTC. Amino acid sequence: CASSIRLVGPLEQFF.

This clone was seen a single time. The J gene is TRBJ2-1, the V gene TRBV7-9, with no clear D. Germline CDR1 and CDR2: SEHNR and FQNEAQ (reference sequence). The V end lost 4 bases, the J end lost 4 bases, and 17 bases lay between the germline ends. The CDR3 totals 16 residues. The CDR3 DNA follows: TGTGCCAGCAGCTCCGCGGCCGGTAACCGATACAATGAGCAGTTCTTC. Translated: CASSSAAGNRYNEQFF.

The chain joins TRBV11-2 to TRBJ1-3; D gene unclear. The ends were cut back, 0 bases at V and 0 bases at J, with 3 bases in the middle. Germline V CDR1 and CDR2: SGHAT, FQNNGV. The CDR3 covers 14 residues. The CDR3 protein is CASSLEVSGNTIYF. DNA of the CDR3: TGTGCCAGCAGCTTAGAAGTCTCTGGAAACACCATATATTTT.

This chain links TRBV9 with TRBJ1-2; 7 nucleotides align to TRBD1. Germline lookup yields CDR1 SGDLS and CDR2 YYNGEE. Germline trimming cut 0 bases from V and 7 bases from J; bases unmatched to any gene: 9. The CDR3 consists of 15 residues. In DNA form, the CDR3 reads TGTGCCAGCAGCGTAGGTACAGGGGAGCCTGCTGGCTACACCTTC. It specifies CASSVGTGEPAGYTF. The full variable domain, with the rest looked up from reference TRBV9 and TRBJ1-2, is DSGVTQTPKHLITATGQRVTLRCSPRSGDLSVYWYQQSLDQGLQFLIQYYNGEERAKGNILERFSAQQFPDLHSELNLSSLELGDSALYFCASSVGTGEPAGYTFGSGTRLTVV.

The CDR3 reads CASSLATSGTQYF. The CDR3 coding sequence is TGTGCCAGCAGCCTCGCGACTAGCGGTACGCAGTATTTT. This sequence joins TRBV7-8 and TRBJ2-3; 9 bases align to TRBD2. The CDR3 loop spans 13 amino acids. V lost 5 bases to trimming and J lost 8 bases; unmatched junction nucleotides: 5. Germline CDR1 reads SGHVS; CDR2 reads FQNEAQ. Filled out from reference TRBV7-8 and TRBJ2-3, the complete variable domain reads GAGVSQSPRYKVAKRGQDVALRCDPISGHVSLFWYQQALGQGPEFLTYFQNEAQLDKSGLPSDRFFAERPEGSVSTLKIQRTQQEDSAVYLCASSLATSGTQYFGPGTRLTVL.

V gene TRBV10-1 combines with J gene TRBJ2-1; weak D call: TRBD1 (7 bases). The CDR3 sequence is 15 residues long. Deletions cut 10 bases from V and 7 bases from J, with 23 bases between. The V gene's germline CDR1 is WNHNN and CDR2 SYGVQD (reference sequence). CDR3 DNA sequence: TGCGCCATCCCCGACCCCAGGGGGGCGGTAAATGAGCAGTTCTTC. It is translated as CAIPDPRGAVNEQFF.

The chain links TRBV9 to TRBJ2-5, with TRBD1 identical over 7 bases. The CDR3 extends over 14 amino acids. Unmatched junction bases numbered 1, after V lost 1 base and J lost 1 base. Germline V lookup: CDR1 SGDLS, CDR2 YYNGEE. In nucleotides, the CDR3 is TGTGCCAGCAGCGTAACAGGGGCCCAAGAGACCCAGTACTTC. It codes for CASSVTGAQETQYF. The whole variable domain, remainder taken from reference TRBV9 and TRBJ2-5, is DSGVTQTPKHLITATGQRVTLRCSPRSGDLSVYWYQQSLDQGLQFLIQYYNGEERAKGNILERFSAQQFPDLHSELNLSSLELGDSALYFCASSVTGAQETQYFGPGTRLLVL.

As to this clone: Other DNA sequences in the same sample also yield this CDR3. This chain joins TRBV7-3 and TRBJ2-7, with 10 positions matching TRBD2. Looked up from germline, CDR1 is SGHTA and CDR2 is FQGTGA. The CDR3 is 15 residues long. Trimming took 3 bases from V and 2 from J; bases not matched to a gene: 4. The CDR3 here is CASSLRLAGAYEQYF. The CDR3 nucleotides read TGTGCCAGCAGCTTGAGGCTAGCGGGAGCCTACGAGCAGTACTTC.